This is a list of T cell receptor beta chains from one sample in a study of a mutant IDH1 vaccine in newly diagnosed glioma. Here immunoSEQ multiplex PCR was the method, and the copy in TCRdb shows in-frame clones only, minus some. The table shows around 50,000 clones, with around four fifths occurring only once. The antigens for these receptors are not known. Specimen: PBMCs, collected from a glioma patient whose treatment included an IDH1 peptide vaccine. The receptors here all came from a man aged 35 to 55 with glioma. Each CDR3 is given with its conserved first and last residue. The order of the fields is V gene, D gene, clone size, J gene, CDR3 DNA, CDR3 protein. D genes are given only for firm matches. Size tells how often a clone was seen (once, few, many) or the class of an expanded clone, and some rows leave it out.

V gene: TRBV2
D gene: NA
clone size: few
J gene: TRBJ1-2
CDR3 DNA: TGTGCCAGCCGGGAGTGGAAGGGCTACACCTTC
CDR3 protein: CASREWKGYTF

V gene: TRBV6-5
D gene: NA
clone size: NA
J gene: TRBJ2-1
CDR3 DNA: TGTGCCAGCAGTTACGGCGGGGACTACAATGAGCAGTTCTTC
CDR3 protein: CASSYGGDYNEQFF

V gene: TRBV30
D gene: NA
clone size: NA
J gene: TRBJ2-1
CDR3 DNA: TGTGCCTGGAGTGTACAGGGGTTGGGAGGTGAGCAGTTCTTC
CDR3 protein: CAWSVQGLGGEQFF

V gene: TRBV27
D gene: NA
clone size: once
J gene: TRBJ1-5
CDR3 DNA: TGTGCCAGCAGTTCTAAGGTCCCTATTACCAATCAGCCCCAGCATTTT
CDR3 protein: CASSSKVPITNQPQHF

V gene: TRBV13
D gene: NA
clone size: NA
J gene: TRBJ1-5
CDR3 DNA: TGTGCCAGCAGCTTCGGGGGCCTCAATCAGCCCCAGCATTTT
CDR3 protein: CASSFGGLNQPQHF

V gene: TRBV13
D gene: TRBD1
clone size: NA
J gene: TRBJ1-2
CDR3 DNA: TGTGCCAGCAGCTCCCAGGGGGCGCTTGGCTACACCTTC
CDR3 protein: CASSSQGALGYTF

V gene: TRBV30
D gene: TRBD1
clone size: few
J gene: TRBJ1-2
CDR3 DNA: TGTGCCTGGAAGAGGACAGGGGGTGGCTACACCTTC
CDR3 protein: CAWKRTGGGYTF

V gene: TRBV12-5
D gene: TRBD1
clone size: NA
J gene: TRBJ1-1
CDR3 DNA: TGTGCTAGTGGTTTGGGATCCGGGACAGGGGGCGGGAACACTGAAGCTTTCTTT
CDR3 protein: CASGLGSGTGGGNTEAFF

V gene: TRBV13
D gene: NA
clone size: few
J gene: TRBJ2-1
CDR3 DNA: TGTGCCAGCAGTCCCGAGAGGGGGGTCTACAATGAGCAGTTCTTC
CDR3 protein: CASSPERGVYNEQFF

V gene: TRBV2
D gene: NA
clone size: NA
J gene: TRBJ1-1
CDR3 DNA: TGTGCCAGCAGCGAATTGGGAGTTGTGAACACTGAAGCTTTCTTT
CDR3 protein: CASSELGVVNTEAFF

V gene: TRBV7-8
D gene: NA
clone size: NA
J gene: TRBJ1-3
CDR3 DNA: TGTGCCAGCAGCTTGGGGAACACCATATATTTT
CDR3 protein: CASSLGNTIYF

V gene: TRBV6-1
D gene: TRBD1
clone size: NA
J gene: TRBJ2-7
CDR3 DNA: TGTGCCAGCAGTGGGACAGGGGGCCGAGAGCAGTACTTC
CDR3 protein: CASSGTGGREQYF

V gene: TRBV14
D gene: TRBD1
clone size: NA
J gene: TRBJ1-4
CDR3 DNA: TGTGCCAGCAGCCAAGAATGGGGACAGCGAGGCCCGAAACTGTTTTTT
CDR3 protein: CASSQEWGQRGPKLFF

V gene: TRBV6-5
D gene: NA
clone size: NA
J gene: TRBJ1-5
CDR3 DNA: TGTGCCAGCAGTCCCCCCGGGGGTTTCAATCAGCCCCAGCATTTT
CDR3 protein: CASSPPGGFNQPQHF

V gene: TRBV25-1
D gene: TRBD1
clone size: once
J gene: TRBJ2-7
CDR3 DNA: TGTGCCAGCAGTGAGGACAGGGACTCATACGAGCAGTACTTC
CDR3 protein: CASSEDRDSYEQYF

V gene: TRBV25-1
D gene: NA
clone size: NA
J gene: TRBJ1-1
CDR3 DNA: TGTGCCAGCAGTGAATCTCTCGGGGGACACACTGAAGCTTTCTTT
CDR3 protein: CASSESLGGHTEAFF

V gene: TRBV5-1
D gene: NA
clone size: NA
J gene: TRBJ2-2
CDR3 DNA: TGCGCCAGCTCACCCGTGGGATCCACGGGCACCGGGGAGCTGTTTTTT
CDR3 protein: CASSPVGSTGTGELFF

V gene: TRBV2
D gene: TRBD1
clone size: once
J gene: TRBJ1-2
CDR3 DNA: TGTGCCAGCACCCCACAAACAGGGGATGGCTACACCTTC
CDR3 protein: CASTPQTGDGYTF

V gene: TRBV7-8
D gene: NA
clone size: NA
J gene: TRBJ2-2
CDR3 DNA: TGTGCCAGCAGCTTATGGGCGGGGAACACCGGGGAGCTGTTTTTT
CDR3 protein: CASSLWAGNTGELFF

V gene: TRBV6-5
D gene: NA
clone size: NA
J gene: TRBJ1-2
CDR3 DNA: TGTGCCAGCAGTTTCGACAGTCTAGGCTACACCTTC
CDR3 protein: CASSFDSLGYTF

V gene: TRBV5-4
D gene: NA
clone size: NA
J gene: TRBJ2-1
CDR3 DNA: TGTGCCAGCAGCTCCCCGGGCATGGCGTACAATGAGCAGTTCTTC
CDR3 protein: CASSSPGMAYNEQFF

V gene: TRBV2
D gene: NA
clone size: NA
J gene: TRBJ1-5
CDR3 DNA: TGTGCCAGCACTCGAGATTGGGGGGCCCTCATGCCCCAGCATTTT
CDR3 protein: CASTRDWGALMPQHF

V gene: TRBV5-5
D gene: NA
clone size: NA
J gene: TRBJ1-2
CDR3 DNA: TGTGCCAGCAGCCTCCCCCCGGATGGCTACACCTTC
CDR3 protein: CASSLPPDGYTF

V gene: TRBV4-2
D gene: NA
clone size: few
J gene: TRBJ2-1
CDR3 DNA: TGTGCCAGCAGCCAAGGGTTCGGCTACAATGAGCAGTTCTTC
CDR3 protein: CASSQGFGYNEQFF

V gene: TRBV5-6
D gene: NA
clone size: NA
J gene: TRBJ2-7
CDR3 DNA: TGTGCCAGCAGCCCTAGGGGGGGAGCAGGCCACTACGAGCAGTACTTC
CDR3 protein: CASSPRGGAGHYEQYF